Below, 26 T cell receptor beta chains from the same sample are listed, as sequenced in a study of cytomegalovirus exposure and HLA in healthy donors. 60 Vbeta and 13 Jbeta primers were used in PCR. The protocol was immunoSEQ multiplex PCR, while the TCRdb copy is restricted to in-frame clones and leaves out a portion. This sample has over 85,000 clones, with around 77% found just once. The specimen was PBMCs. These receptors were taken from a man aged 35-49 years in good health and CMV-seronegative.

This clone was detected only once. This CDR3 is CATSRDRGSGSTYNEQFF. As DNA, the CDR3 is TGTGCCACCAGCAGAGATAGGGGAAGCGGGTCCACCTACAATGAGCAGTTCTTC. The chain has TRBV15 and TRBJ2-1; maybe TRBD2 (6 bases). The length of the CDR3 is 18 residues. V gave up 0 bases and J gave up 2 bases, with 17 bases separating them. CDR1 and CDR2 (germline): LNHNV, YYDKDF (reference sequence). The variable domain in full, completed from reference TRBV15 and TRBJ2-1, reads DAMVIQNPRYQVTQFGKPVTLSCSQTLNHNVMYWYQQKSSQAPKLLFHYYDKDFNNEADTPDNFQSRRPNTSFCFLDIRSPGLGDTAMYLCATSRDRGSGSTYNEQFFGPGTRLTVL.

V and J are TRBV7-9 and TRBJ2-5, with D possibly being TRBD1 (6 bases). V was pared by 1 base and J by 5 bases, with 14 bases between. This CDR3 has 15 amino acids. Germline V gives CDR1 SEHNR, CDR2 FQNEAQ (reference sequence). The CDR3 is CASSLEGGGTETQYF. CDR3 DNA sequence: TGTGCCAGCAGCTTAGAAGGTGGGGGCACTGAGACCCAGTACTTC.

This clone was found once. The gene calls are TRBV2 and TRBJ2-7; 7 nucleotides align to TRBD1. CDR1 is SNHLY and CDR2 is FYNNEI in the germline V gene. The V gene end was trimmed by 5 bases and the J gene end by 1 base; junction bases not matched to a gene: 8. The CDR3 is 15 amino acids. The CDR3 coding sequence is TGTGCCAGCAGTTTTGATCCGGGACAGTCCTACGAGCAGTACTTC. Its protein is CASSFDPGQSYEQYF.

The chain recombines TRBV10-3 with TRBJ1-5; the match to TRBD1 covers 8 bases. V shed 10 bases, J shed 2 bases, and the junction held 10 bases outside the gene matches. This CDR3 is 15 amino acids long. Germline V gene sequence: CDR1 ENHRY, CDR2 SYGVKD. CDR3 sequence: CATTPGGAGNQPQHF. As DNA, the CDR3 is TGTGCCACGACCCCAGGGGGCGCGGGCAATCAGCCCCAGCATTTT.

This rearrangement joins TRBV5-1 to TRBJ2-5, with TRBD1 matching over 9 bases. Per the germline V gene, CDR1 is SGHRS and CDR2 is YFSETQ. The CDR3 covers 16 residues. V lost 1 base and J lost 2; bases outside the gene matches: 6. The CDR3 nucleotides read TGCGCCAGCAGCTTGAGTACAGGGGGCGGGCAAGAGACCCAGTACTTC. This sequence encodes CASSLSTGGGQETQYF.

This chain links TRBV19 with TRBJ2-2, with D perhaps matching TRBD2 (5 bases). This CDR3 is 17 amino acids long. V was cut by 3 bases and J by 2 bases, with 16 bases left in between. Germline V CDR1 and CDR2: LNHDA, SQIVND (reference sequence). CDR3 sequence (DNA): TGTGCCAGTAGTATGTCGGGCCAGCTAGCAAACACCGGGGAGCTGTTTTTT. It is translated as CASSMSGQLANTGELFF.

The rearrangement links TRBV7-8 to TRBJ1-2, with TRBD1 as a possible D gene (5 bases). The V gene's germline CDR1 is SGHVS and CDR2 FQNEAQ. This CDR3 contains 16 residues. V lost 5 bases and J lost 6, with 22 bases in between. CDR3 loop: CASSPDSPKIRDGYTF. The CDR3 nucleotides are TGTGCCAGCAGCCCCGACAGCCCCAAGATTAGGGATGGCTACACCTTC.

This rearrangement joins TRBV5-1 to TRBJ2-1, with 10 bases fitting TRBD2. Germline V gene data show CDR1 as SGHRS and CDR2 as YFSETQ. V trimming: 3 bases; J trimming: 7 bases; junction bases outside the gene matches: 4. The CDR3 extends over 14 amino acids. The CDR3 nucleotides are TGCGCCAGCAGCTACGGACTAGCGGAGAATGAGCAGTTCTTC. Protein sequence: CASSYGLAENEQFF.

The rearrangement links TRBV4-1 to TRBJ2-2; D uncertain. The V and J ends lost 0 bases and 4 bases respectively, with 15 bases between them. Germline values: CDR1 MGHRA, CDR2 YSYEKL. The CDR3 has 17 amino acids. This CDR3 is CASSQESSSLSTGELFF. DNA of the CDR3: TGCGCCAGCAGCCAAGAATCCTCAAGTCTTAGCACCGGGGAGCTGTTTTTT.

V is TRBV28 and J is TRBJ2-1, with 7 bases matching TRBD2. CDR3 length equals 13 residues. With V trimmed by 10 bases and J by 7 bases, 10 bases remained unmatched. Germline-derived CDR1 and CDR2 are MDHEN and SYDVKM. The CDR3 DNA is TGTGCCACCGGGGCAGCGGGGAGGAATGAGCAGTTCTTC. Its protein is CATGAAGRNEQFF. The full variable domain, rest sourced from reference TRBV28 and TRBJ2-1, is DVKVTQSSRYLVKRTGEKVFLECVQDMDHENMFWYRQDPGLGLRLIYFSYDVKMKEKGDIPEGYSVSREKKERFSLILESASTNQTSMYLCATGAAGRNEQFFGPGTRLTVL.

The chain links TRBV7-3 to TRBJ1-2; 8 bases match TRBD1. The V gene end was trimmed by 5 bases and the J gene end by 4 bases; junction bases not matched to a gene: 6. Germline V gives CDR1 SGHTA, CDR2 FQGTGA. The CDR3 is 14 amino acids. CDR3 amino acids: CASSAGTGFYGYTF. Written as DNA, the CDR3 is TGTGCCAGCAGCGCCGGGACAGGTTTCTATGGCTACACCTTC.

The chain uses TRBV28 and TRBJ1-1, with a tentative D call TRBD1 (6 bases). Trimming left V 3 bases short and J 4 bases short, with 15 bases between. The CDR3 is 15 amino acids. The germline V gene encodes CDR1 MDHEN and CDR2 SYDVKM. CDR3 in DNA: TGTGCCAGCAGTTTGCTACAGGGTAGGCGCACTGAAGCTTTCTTT. It yields the protein CASSLLQGRRTEAFF.

The chain joins TRBV10-3 to TRBJ2-2; 8 bases agree with TRBD1. Germline V CDR1 and CDR2: ENHRY, SYGVKD. CDR3 length: 14 amino acids. Trimming cost V 8 bases and J 4 bases; bases outside gene matches: 6. The CDR3 DNA sequence: TGTGCCATCTCACCCCAGGGGGCCACCGGGGAGCTGTTTTTT. Residues: CAISPQGATGELFF.

The chain joins TRBV5-4 to TRBJ2-2; 7 nucleotides align to TRBD2. Germline-derived CDR1 and CDR2 are SGHNT and YYREEE (reference sequence). V dropped 0 bases and J dropped 4; count of bases not matched to a gene: 3. CDR3 length: 15 amino acids. The CDR3 coding sequence is TGTGCCAGCAGCTTGGTGGGGGGGGGCACCGGGGAGCTGTTTTTT. Its translation is CASSLVGGGTGELFF.

This clone was picked up a small number of times. The chain has TRBV4-1 and TRBJ2-3; weak D call: TRBD2 (6 bases). The germline CDR1 and CDR2 sequences are MGHRA and YSYEKL. Trimming pared 0 bases from V and 2 bases from J, leaving 12 bases between. This CDR3 has 16 amino acids. The CDR3 sequence is CASSQDRLDNTDTQYF. For the CDR3, the DNA is TGCGCCAGCAGCCAAGACAGACTAGACAACACAGATACGCAGTATTTT.

The chain uses TRBV19 and TRBJ2-1, with D maybe TRBD1 (5 bases). Trimming shortened V by 3 bases and J by 9 bases, and 12 bases separated the two germline ends. Germline V lookup: CDR1 LNHDA, CDR2 SQIVND (reference sequence). The CDR3 length is 13 residues. The CDR3 DNA follows: TGTGCCAGTAGTATCGCCAGCCAGGGTGAGCAGTTCTTC. It yields the protein CASSIASQGEQFF.

The chain uses TRBV5-1 and TRBJ1-2; a weak D match, TRBD1 (5 bases). The CDR3 has 14 residues. Trimming stripped 2 bases from V and 4 bases from J, with 12 bases between. Germline values: CDR1 SGHRS, CDR2 YFSETQ. CDR3 in DNA: TGCGCCAGCAGCTTCCCAAGCGACAGCTATGGCTACACCTTC. Amino acids: CASSFPSDSYGYTF.

Written as DNA, the CDR3 is TGTGCCAGCAGCTTAGTAGGACAGGGGGCTTCTAATGGCTACACCTTC. It translates to CASSLVGQGASNGYTF. The chain employs TRBV7-2 and TRBJ1-2; 11 nucleotides match TRBD1. Germline CDR1 reads SGHTA; CDR2 reads FQGNSA. V lost 1 base and J lost 6; bases outside the gene matches: 7. CDR3 size: 16 residues. The entire variable domain, with the rest obtained from reference TRBV7-2 and TRBJ1-2, is as follows: GAGVSQSPSNKVTEKGKDVELRCDPISGHTALYWYRQSLGQGLEFLIYFQGNSAPDKSGLPSDRFSAERTGGSVSTLTIQRTQQEDSAVYLCASSLVGQGASNGYTFGSGTRLTVV.

The genes are TRBV25-1 and TRBJ2-7; possibly TRBD2 for D (5 bases). This CDR3 has 11 residues. Germline CDR1 reads MGHDK; CDR2 reads SYGVNS. Deletions cut 7 bases from V and 7 bases from J, with 11 bases between. DNA of the CDR3: TGTGCCAGCAAAAGCACGGGAGAGCAGTACTTC. As protein: CASKSTGEQYF.

CDR3 nucleotides: TGTGCCAGCAGGGGACAGGGTATGCACGAGCAGTACTTC. Residues: CASRGQGMHEQYF. The chain combines TRBV7-9 with TRBJ2-7; TRBD1 matches 9 bases. V was clipped by 6 bases and J by 5 bases; unmatched bases: 5. Germline V gives CDR1 SEHNR, CDR2 FQNEAQ (reference sequence). This CDR3 comprises 13 residues.

This sequence joins TRBV5-4 and TRBJ1-2, with a possible D match to TRBD1 (5 bases). V lost 0 bases and J 1 base, leaving 16 bases between the germline ends. Germline values: CDR1 SGHNT, CDR2 YYREEE (reference sequence). This CDR3 spans 17 amino acids. The chain's CDR3 is CASSLVAAGMGNYGYTF. The DNA for the CDR3 is TGTGCCAGCAGCTTGGTAGCCGCAGGGATGGGTAACTATGGCTACACCTTC. Filled out from reference TRBV5-4 and TRBJ1-2, the complete variable domain reads ETGVTQSPTHLIKTRGQQVTLRCSSQSGHNTVSWYQQALGQGPQFIFQYYREEENGRGNFPPRFSGLQFPNYSSELNVNALELDDSALYLCASSLVAAGMGNYGYTFGSGTRLTVV.

V and J are TRBV11-3 and TRBJ2-1; maybe TRBD2 (6 bases). Trimming took off 5 bases at V and 3 bases at J, with 14 bases between the two ends. Looked up from germline, CDR1 is SGHNT and CDR2 is YENEEA. This CDR3 is 15 amino acids long. CDR3 sequence: CASSATRTFYNEQFF. The CDR3 DNA is TGTGCCAGCAGCGCGACTAGAACTTTCTACAATGAGCAGTTCTTC.

The chain links TRBV5-4 to TRBJ2-5, with D possibly TRBD1 on 6 matching bases. The tail of the sequence fits TRBJ2-7 better, so the J call may be wrong. The V gene's germline CDR1 is SGHNT and CDR2 YYREEE (reference sequence). The CDR3 length is 14 residues. The CDR3 region has the DNA TGTGCCAGCAGCTTGACAGGGAGCAGCTACGAGCAGTACTTC. Amino acids: CASSLTGSSYEQYF.

The J gene is TRBJ2-2, the V gene TRBV1; TRBD1 reflects the table's D call only, with no check against the DNA. TRBV1 counts as a pseudogene. This CDR3 region has 15 residues. This CDR3 reads CTSSQSFRVAGELFF. For the CDR3, the DNA is TGCACCAGCAGCCAGTCGTTCAGGGTGGCCGGGGAGCTGTTTTTT.

The chain employs TRBV14 and TRBJ2-1; 10 bases line up with TRBD2. The length of the CDR3 is 16 residues. With V trimmed by 4 bases and J by 7 bases, 10 bases remained unmatched. CDR1 and CDR2 (germline): SGHDN, FVKESK. CDR3 DNA sequence: TGTGCCAGCAGCCGATTTACACTAGCGGGAAAGAATGAGCAGTTCTTC. Its protein product is CASSRFTLAGKNEQFF. The variable domain in full, completed from reference TRBV14 and TRBJ2-1, reads EAGVTQFPSHSVIEKGQTVTLRCDPISGHDNLYWYRRVMGKEIKFLLHFVKESKQDESGMPNNRFLAERTGGTYSTLKVQPAELEDSGVYFCASSRFTLAGKNEQFFGPGTRLTVL.

This rearrangement joins TRBV6-1 to TRBJ2-2; 8 nucleotides align to TRBD2. The ends lost 5 bases at V and 6 bases at J; junction bases unmatched: 8. Germline assignment: CDR1 MNHNS and CDR2 SASEGT. This CDR3 comprises 15 residues. The CDR3 sequence: CASSHGGAGAGELFF. The DNA for the CDR3 is TGTGCCAGCAGTCACGGGGGGGCCGGCGCCGGGGAGCTGTTTTTT.